This entry concerns a single T cell receptor (beta chain). Primers included in the PCR were 60 Vbeta and 13 Jbeta primers. TCRdb's table, derived via immunoSEQ multiplex PCR, lists solely in-frame clones and lacks some. The sample contains about 250,000 clones, roughly 78% of which appear only once. The CDR3 loop spans 16 amino acids. The germline CDR1 and CDR2 sequences are SGHRS and YFSETQ. Trimming shortened V by 3 bases and J by 2 bases, and 15 bases separated the two germline ends. The sample originates from a study of cytomegalovirus exposure and HLA in healthy donors. The sequencing input was PBMCs. This TCR came from a boy aged 10-17 years in good health and CMV-seronegative. V usage is TRBV5-1 and J usage is TRBJ1-3; D might be TRBD1 (6 bases). The CDR3 spells CASSWGPGDPGNTIYF. The CDR3 DNA reads as TGCGCCAGCAGCTGGGGTCCAGGGGATCCTGGAAACACCATATATTTT.